This paragraph covers one TCR beta chain sequence. This CDR3 is 13 amino acids long. V was cut by 4 bases and J by 8 bases, with 12 bases left in between. Germline V gives CDR1 SGHVS, CDR2 FQNEAQ. This sample was taken from a study of cytomegalovirus exposure and HLA in healthy donors. The PCR employed 60 Vbeta primers together with 13 Jbeta primers. The assay was immunoSEQ multiplex PCR, and TCRdb's table has in-frame clones only and misses some. The sample lists 95,000 to 150,000 clones; roughly 76% were seen once. Source material: PBMCs. The sequence was collected from a woman in her 50s in good health and CMV-seronegative. The J gene is TRBJ2-1, the V gene TRBV7-8; D is unresolved. The CDR3 loop is CASSSPPAYEQFF. CDR3 bases: TGTGCCAGCAGCTCCCCGCCAGCGTATGAGCAGTTCTTC.